The next 18 T cell receptor beta chains were all read from a single sample in a study of shared clonotypes between healthy human individuals. Method: immunoSEQ multiplex PCR; TCRdb's copy keeps in-frame clones and lacks some. The sample records some 1.5 million clones, approximately 97% being singletons. Sequencing was done on a sample of naive CD4+ T cells sorted from blood. As for subset: CD45RA+ positively selected. These receptors all stem from a man in his thirties or forties in good health.

The chain recombines TRBV9 with TRBJ2-5; 13 positions agree with TRBD2. The ends lost 2 bases at V and 2 bases at J; junction bases unmatched: 6. Germline V gene data show CDR1 as SGDLS and CDR2 as YYNGEE. The CDR3 is 17 amino acids. The CDR3 is CASSVSPGLAGQETQYF. The DNA of the CDR3 is TGTGCCAGCAGCGTCTCTCCGGGACTAGCGGGACAAGAGACCCAGTACTTC. The full variable domain, in which reference TRBV9 and TRBJ2-5 provide the parts outside the CDR3, is DSGVTQTPKHLITATGQRVTLRCSPRSGDLSVYWYQQSLDQGLQFLIQYYNGEERAKGNILERFSAQQFPDLHSELNLSSLELGDSALYFCASSVSPGLAGQETQYFGPGTRLLVL.

This chain links TRBV10-3 with TRBJ1-5; TRBD1 matches at 9 bases. The CDR3 extends over 17 amino acids. The V gene's germline CDR1 is ENHRY and CDR2 SYGVKD. Losses at the gene ends were 3 bases for V and 1 base for J; bases not matched to a gene: 7. CDR3 region: CAISDEFGQGSNQPQHF. In DNA, the CDR3 is TGTGCCATCAGTGACGAATTCGGACAGGGGAGCAATCAGCCCCAGCATTTT.

This chain uses TRBV11-2 with TRBJ1-2; D may be TRBD1 (6 bases). The V gene lost 6 bases and the J gene lost 5 bases, with 25 bases spanning the gap. Germline V gene sequence: CDR1 SGHAT, CDR2 FQNNGV. The CDR3 sequence is 17 residues long. The CDR3 sequence: CASRQLLLSPTGYGYTF. In nucleotides, the CDR3 is TGTGCCAGCAGGCAACTTCTCCTATCCCCGACAGGATATGGCTACACCTTC.

For the CDR3, the DNA is TGTGCCAGCAGTTTATCCCAGGGGGCCGGATCACCCCTCCACTTT. Amino acids: CASSLSQGAGSPLHF. This chain uses TRBV27 with TRBJ1-6, with 8 bases that match TRBD1. Losses at the gene ends were 0 bases for V and 10 bases for J; bases not matched to a gene: 5. The CDR3 has 15 amino acids. Per the germline V gene, CDR1 is MNHEY and CDR2 is SMNVEV (reference sequence).

The CDR3 protein is CAISGPPNQELHTEAFF. As DNA, the CDR3 is TGTGCCATCAGTGGCCCTCCGAACCAGGAGCTTCACACTGAAGCTTTCTTT. The rearrangement links TRBV10-3 to TRBJ1-1; D not certain. The CDR3 length is 17 residues. Germline V gene sequence: CDR1 ENHRY, CDR2 SYGVKD. Deletions cut 4 bases from V and 3 bases from J, with 21 bases between.

The chain combines TRBV5-4 with TRBJ2-3, with D possibly matching TRBD2 (6 bases). V dropped 4 bases and J dropped 0 bases, with 12 bases sitting between them. CDR3 length equals 15 residues. CDR1 SGHNT and CDR2 YYREEE come from the germline V gene (reference sequence). The CDR3 here is CASSRLRGSTDTQYF. CDR3 sequence (DNA): TGTGCCAGCAGCCGACTCCGGGGGAGCACAGATACGCAGTATTTT.

The V and J genes are TRBV4-1 and TRBJ1-5; TRBD1 agrees at 7 bases. J gave up 11 bases and V 0 bases, and 10 bases lay outside the gene matches. The CDR3 length is 15 residues. CDR1 and CDR2 (germline): MGHRA, YSYEKL. The CDR3: CASSQDRPGGSTQHF. CDR3 in DNA: TGCGCCAGCAGCCAAGATCGTCCAGGGGGGTCGACCCAGCATTTT.

In DNA form, the CDR3 reads TGTGCCAGCAGCATCACGCTTGGGACAGGGGGTAGGGAGCAGTACTTC. Protein: CASSITLGTGGREQYF. The chain carries TRBV11-2 and TRBJ2-7; 11 nucleotides line up with TRBD1. The CDR3 totals 16 residues. The junction had 13 bases not matched to a gene; V was cut back by 5 bases and J by 7 bases. The germline V gene encodes CDR1 SGHAT and CDR2 FQNNGV.

This chain connects TRBV5-1 to TRBJ2-5, with 8 bases aligning to TRBD1. V shed 4 bases and J 1 base; nucleotides not matched to a gene: 9. This CDR3 comprises 16 residues. Per germline, CDR1 SGHRS and CDR2 YFSETQ. The CDR3 bases are TGCGCCAGCAGCGGATCCAGGGGGCGAGGCCAAGAGACCCAGTACTTC. This encodes CASSGSRGRGQETQYF.

The chain carries TRBV9 and TRBJ2-1; 10 nucleotides line up with TRBD2. The germline V gene has CDR1 SGDLS and CDR2 YYNGEE. The junction had 10 bases not matched to a gene; V was cut back by 7 bases and J by 9 bases. This CDR3 is 14 amino acids long. CDR3 DNA sequence: TGTGCCAGCGGAGCGGGAGGGCCGCTGGGTGAGCAGTTCTTC. Its translation: CASGAGGPLGEQFF.

The chain combines TRBV6-6 with TRBJ1-1; D possibly corresponds to TRBD1 (6 bases). The CDR3 runs to 13 residues. V was clipped by 2 bases and J by 3 bases, with 7 bases between them. The germline V gene has CDR1 MNHNY and CDR2 SVGAGI (reference sequence). CDR3 in amino acids: CASSYTGYTEAFF. CDR3 sequence (DNA): TGTGCCAGCAGTTACACAGGGTACACTGAAGCTTTCTTT.

On this clone itself: The sample contains more than one DNA sequence encoding this CDR3. The V and J genes are TRBV10-3 and TRBJ2-2; D is unclear. The germline V gene has CDR1 ENHRY and CDR2 SYGVKD. This CDR3 contains 14 residues. Trimming took off 5 bases at V and 1 base at J, with 8 bases between the two ends. CDR3 nucleotide sequence: TGTGCCATCAGTCGTGACCGGAACACCGGGGAGCTGTTTTTT. Translation gives CAISRDRNTGELFF.

The CDR3 nucleotides read TGCGCCAGCAGCTTATACAGGGGGCCTCAGCCCCAGCATTTT. Its protein product is CASSLYRGPQPQHF. The genes are TRBV5-1 and TRBJ1-5; 9 nucleotides line up with TRBD1. CDR3 length: 14 residues. V was clipped by 2 bases and J by 6 bases; unmatched bases: 3. Germline values: CDR1 SGHRS, CDR2 YFSETQ.

This clone was observed a single time. CDR3: CASSPVSGTGVHEQYF. The CDR3 coding sequence is TGTGCCAGCTCACCAGTGTCCGGGACAGGGGTCCACGAGCAGTACTTC. V usage is TRBV18 and J usage is TRBJ2-7; 10 bases agree with TRBD1. V shed 2 bases, J shed 5 bases, and the junction held 9 bases outside the gene matches. The CDR3 spans 16 residues. Germline V gene lookup returns CDR1 KGHSH and CDR2 LQKENI.

The rearrangement links TRBV6-6 to TRBJ2-2; TRBD1 agrees at 9 bases. Per the germline V gene, CDR1 is MNHNY and CDR2 is SVGAGI (reference sequence). Losses at the gene ends were 2 bases for V and 5 bases for J; bases not matched to a gene: 6. The CDR3 totals 16 residues. The CDR3 nucleotides read TGTGCCAGCAGTTACATGGGACAGGGTTTTACCGGGGAGCTGTTTTTT. Amino acids: CASSYMGQGFTGELFF.

The CDR3 DNA reads as TGTGCCAGCAGCTCCGAAGTCGGGGCCCTTTTTTTCGAGCAGTACTTC. Translated: CASSSEVGALFFEQYF. V gene TRBV7-9 combines with J gene TRBJ2-7; D assignment may be TRBD1 or TRBD2 (5 bases each). The CDR3 extends over 16 amino acids. Trimming left V 4 bases short and J 6 bases short, with 22 bases between. Per germline, CDR1 SEHNR and CDR2 FQNEAQ (reference sequence).

V usage is TRBV6-1 and J usage is TRBJ1-2, with TRBD1 matching over 8 bases. Germline V gives CDR1 MNHNS, CDR2 SASEGT. After removal of 6 bases from V and 5 bases from J, the junction contained 11 bases not matched to a gene. The CDR3 sequence is 15 residues long. CDR3 region: CASSPGDRLTYGYTF. In DNA, the CDR3 is TGTGCCAGCAGCCCCGGGGACAGGCTTACTTATGGCTACACCTTC.

In the case of this clone: The junction differs from germline at one of its ends, possibly a read error. J is TRBJ2-2 and V is TRBV5-4, with D perhaps matching TRBD2 (6 bases). The CDR3 is made up of 12 amino acids. Germline V CDR1 and CDR2: SGHNT, YYREEE (reference sequence). The chain's CDR3 is CASSQDGGKLFF. The CDR3 DNA reads TGTGCCAGCAGCCAGGACGGCGGGAAGCTGTTTTTT.